The rows below give T cell receptor beta chains drawn from one sample of a study of early T cells in non-severe SARS-CoV-2 infection. TCRdb reprocessed the 5' RACE reads with MiXCR, giving one entry per CDR3 protein. The table lists about 62,000 distinct CDR3 sequences, almost 9.5% of them singletons. The sequencing sample was made of whole blood. These receptors all come from an adult who was a healthcare worker with PCR-confirmed SARS-CoV-2 infection or an uninfected control (not recorded which). Each CDR3 is given with its conserved first and last residue. Fields, in order: clone size, J gene, V gene, D gene, CDR3 DNA, CDR3 protein. D genes are given only for firm matches. Clone size appears in some rows only: once, few, many, or a class for an expanded clone.

abundance: few; j_gene: TRBJ2-3; v_gene: TRBV20-1; d_gene: .; CDR3nt: TGCAGTGCTAGTACTCTAATGGATACGCAGTATTTT; CDR3aa: CSASTLMDTQYF
abundance: .; j_gene: TRBJ2-2; v_gene: TRBV3-1; d_gene: .; CDR3nt: TGTGCCAGCAGCCAAAATAGGTTCTTGGACACCGGGGAGCTGTTTTTT; CDR3aa: CASSQNRFLDTGELFF
abundance: few; j_gene: TRBJ2-1; v_gene: TRBV2; d_gene: .; CDR3nt: TGTGCCAGCACCCTGCAGGGGGGCCTTGAACAGTTCTTC; CDR3aa: CASTLQGGLEQFF
abundance: few; j_gene: TRBJ2-4; v_gene: TRBV19; d_gene: .; CDR3nt: TGTGCCAGTAGTATTGGCCCTCTTGTCAAAAACATTCAGTACTTC; CDR3aa: CASSIGPLVKNIQYF
abundance: few; j_gene: TRBJ2-3; v_gene: TRBV3-1; d_gene: TRBD1; CDR3nt: TGTGCCAGCAGCCAAGTCGGACAGGGAGGAGATACGCAGTATTTT; CDR3aa: CASSQVGQGGDTQYF
abundance: few; j_gene: TRBJ1-1; v_gene: TRBV7-2; d_gene: .; CDR3nt: TGTGCCAGCAGCCCCCGGACAGCCCAGAACACTGAAGCTTTCTTT; CDR3aa: CASSPRTAQNTEAFF
abundance: many; j_gene: TRBJ1-6; v_gene: TRBV7-3; d_gene: .; CDR3nt: TGTGCCAGCAGCTTAACGCCGTCGTCTCCCCTCCACTTT; CDR3aa: CASSLTPSSPLHF
abundance: .; j_gene: TRBJ2-6; v_gene: TRBV6-4; d_gene: .; CDR3nt: TGTGCCAGCAGTGAGAGGATGGACACCAGCTCTGGGGCCAACGTCCTGACTTTC; CDR3aa: CASSERMDTSSGANVLTF
abundance: few; j_gene: TRBJ2-5; v_gene: TRBV18; d_gene: .; CDR3nt: TGTGCCAGCTCACCGGCGACTGCTCAGAACCAAGAGACCCAGTACTTC; CDR3aa: CASSPATAQNQETQYF
abundance: few; j_gene: TRBJ1-1; v_gene: TRBV20-1; d_gene: .; CDR3nt: TGCAGTGCTAGAGGAACCTGGGACACTGAAGCTTTCTTT; CDR3aa: CSARGTWDTEAFF
abundance: few; j_gene: TRBJ2-3; v_gene: TRBV6-2/TRBV6-3; d_gene: .; CDR3nt: TGTGCCAGCAGACCCCAGGCAGTCACAGATACGCAGTATTTT; CDR3aa: CASRPQAVTDTQYF
abundance: many; j_gene: TRBJ2-3; v_gene: TRBV20-1; d_gene: .; CDR3nt: TGCAGTGCTAGTTCCAGGAAAAGCACAGATACGCAGTATTTT; CDR3aa: CSASSRKSTDTQYF